The sequence of this T cell receptor (beta chain) was determined in a study of fetal regulatory T cell absence and autoimmunity. Comments on this clone: The antigen is unknown.

Study-wide findings and caveats: In IPEX, the enrichment was taken to support antigen-driven autoimmunity before birth. Cord blood and pancreas showed broadly similar TRB gene family usage. Oligoclonal TCR enrichment in pancreas over cord blood reached over 80-fold for some clones.

The CDR3 totals 15 residues. V dropped 0 bases and J dropped 3 bases, with 11 bases sitting between them. Per the germline V gene, CDR1 is SGHNT and CDR2 is YYREEE (reference sequence). This was a survey-level run. The protocol was immunoSEQ multiplex PCR, while the TCRdb copy is restricted to in-frame clones and leaves out a portion. Of 95,000 to 100,000 clones listed, 72% are singletons. J is TRBJ2-3 and V is TRBV5-4; TRBD2 might be the D (6 bases). This sequence originates from a male donor with IPEX syndrome. Material for sequencing was pancreas tissue. CDR3 DNA sequence: TGTGCCAGCAGCTTGGCCGAGGGAGGAACAGATACGCAGTATTTT. As protein: CASSLAEGGTDTQYF.